Described below is a single TCR beta chain sequence and its context. V shed 10 bases, J shed 5 bases, and the junction held 11 bases outside the gene matches. The V gene's germline CDR1 is MDHEN and CDR2 SYDVKM. CDR3 length: 15 residues. The record originates from a study of blood T cell repertoires in COVID-19. The assay was immunoSEQ multiplex PCR, and TCRdb's table has in-frame clones only and misses some. The sample includes over 200,000 clones, roughly 84% of them seen just once. The TCR originated in a man in his forties or fifties with active or convalescent COVID-19. Sequenced: peripheral blood. The V and J genes are TRBV28 and TRBJ1-2; 12 bases match TRBD1. CDR3 nucleotides: TGTGCCACCGGGACAGGGGGCGCGGGAGAATATGGCTACACCTTC. Its protein is CATGTGGAGEYGYTF.